This T cell receptor (beta chain) is from a study of blood T cell repertoires in COVID-19. CDR3 length: 15 amino acids. Germline V gene lookup returns CDR1 MNHEY and CDR2 SVGAGI. The V gene end was trimmed by 4 bases and the J gene end by 0 bases; junction bases not matched to a gene: 3. Assay used: immunoSEQ multiplex PCR; TCRdb lists only in-frame clones, some missing. This table has approximately 170,000 clones, around 85% appearing once. The sequence derives from a man older than 75 with COVID-19, enrolled during active disease. Sequences were obtained from peripheral blood. The rearrangement links TRBV6-5 to TRBJ1-1; 9 bases match TRBD1. The CDR3, as DNA: TGTGCCAGCAGTTCGACAGGGGGGATGAACACTGAAGCTTTCTTT. It specifies CASSSTGGMNTEAFF.